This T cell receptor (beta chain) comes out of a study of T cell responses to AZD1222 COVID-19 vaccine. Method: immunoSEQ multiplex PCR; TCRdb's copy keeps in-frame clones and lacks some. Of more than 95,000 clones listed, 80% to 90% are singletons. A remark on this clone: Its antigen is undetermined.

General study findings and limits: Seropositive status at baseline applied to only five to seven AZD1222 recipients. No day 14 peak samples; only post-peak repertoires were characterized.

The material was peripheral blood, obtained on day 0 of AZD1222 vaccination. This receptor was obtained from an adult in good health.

In DNA form, the CDR3 reads TGCGCCAGCAGCTTGGGTTTCGGAGCCTACGAGCAGTACTTC. This encodes CASSLGFGAYEQYF. V and J are TRBV5-1 and TRBJ2-7; D uncertain. The germline CDR1 and CDR2 sequences are SGHRS and YFSETQ. This CDR3 has 14 residues. V was pared by 0 bases and J by 2 bases, with 9 bases between.